What follows is one T cell receptor beta chain and its context. Methods used by the authors: Reference gene primer amplification gave estimated nucleated cell counts. Clones were sequenced by immunoSEQ multiplex PCR, and TCRdb holds only the in-frame ones, with some missing. V, J and clone size derive from that table, while D and trimming were established from the DNA sequence. The sample yields approximately 60,000 clones, approximately 80% seen once. Germline loops: CDR1 SQVTM, CDR2 ANQGSEA. The CDR3 is 15 amino acids. J was trimmed by 2 bases and V by 7 bases; bases with no gene match: 8. The entry originates in a study of blood T cell repertoires in COVID-19. About the study: Collection of acute and convalescent COVID-19 samples took place in the United States, Italy and Spain. PBMCs, B-cell-depleted T cells, or T cells were the source of the cDNA or gDNA that made up the material.

This clonotype was sampled from a woman aged 80 or over with active or convalescent COVID-19. Source material: peripheral blood. The J gene is TRBJ1-3, the V gene TRBV29-1; 10 nucleotides align to TRBD1. CDR3 nucleotides: TGCAGCGGGAAAAAAGGACAGGGGGCTGGAAACACCATATATTTT. Translation: CSGKKGQGAGNTIYF.